These 16 T cell receptor beta chains were sequenced from one sample in a study of cytomegalovirus exposure and HLA in healthy donors. The PCR used 60 Vbeta and 13 Jbeta primers. The method was immunoSEQ multiplex PCR; TCRdb's version includes in-frame clones alone and lacks a portion of them. The sample yields 150,000 to 200,000 clones, about three quarters seen once. The material sequenced was PBMCs. These receptors all stem from a woman in her 30s in good health and CMV-seronegative.

This clone appeared once. The chain has TRBV7-3 and TRBJ1-1; the D gene is possibly TRBD1 (6 bases). Germline V lookup: CDR1 SGHTA, CDR2 FQGTGA. This CDR3 contains 14 residues. V dropped 4 bases and J dropped 4 bases, with 13 bases sitting between them. The CDR3 sequence is CASSSTQGSTEAFF. The CDR3 nucleotides read TGTGCCAGCAGCTCCACACAGGGAAGCACTGAAGCTTTCTTT.

This clone showed up just a few times. The chain employs TRBV5-4 and TRBJ2-3, with 9 bases matching TRBD2. From germline, CDR1 is SGHNT and CDR2 YYREEE (reference sequence). This CDR3 contains 14 residues. V gave up 4 bases and J gave up 5 bases; unmatched junction bases: 5. DNA for the CDR3: TGTGCCAGCAGCCGCGGGGGGGCCAAAGATACGCAGTATTTT. Protein sequence: CASSRGGAKDTQYF.

CDR3 in amino acids: CASSRSGWNEQFF. The DNA for the CDR3 is TGTGCCAGCTCCCGGTCAGGGTGGAATGAGCAGTTCTTC. The rearrangement uses TRBV2 and TRBJ2-1, with D perhaps matching TRBD1 (5 bases). The germline V gene has CDR1 SNHLY and CDR2 FYNNEI. The CDR3 is 13 amino acids. V lost 8 bases and J lost 7, with 15 bases in between.

The genes are TRBV28 and TRBJ1-6; a weak D match, TRBD1 (5 bases). V was cut by 6 bases and J by 9 bases, with 12 bases left in between. The CDR3 is 13 amino acids. Germline CDR1 and CDR2: MDHEN and SYDVKM. Here the CDR3 DNA reads TGTGCCAGCAGATCCACAGGCGGTTCACCCCTCCACTTT. Its translation is CASRSTGGSPLHF. Looking up the rest from reference TRBV28 and TRBJ1-6 gives the full variable domain: DVKVTQSSRYLVKRTGEKVFLECVQDMDHENMFWYRQDPGLGLRLIYFSYDVKMKEKGDIPEGYSVSREKKERFSLILESASTNQTSMYLCASRSTGGSPLHFGNGTRLTVT.

The V and J genes are TRBV5-6 and TRBJ2-5, with D possibly TRBD1 on 6 matching bases. The J call is doubtful: the DNA matches TRBJ2-7 better. The CDR3 runs to 15 residues. Germline V gives CDR1 SGHDT, CDR2 YYEEEE. CDR3 residues: CASSLRPGHAYEQYF. The CDR3 region has the DNA TGTGCCAGCAGCTTGAGGCCGGGACATGCCTACGAGCAGTACTTC.

This chain links TRBV18 with TRBJ1-3; weak D call: TRBD1 (6 bases). The CDR3 consists of 16 residues. Germline CDR1 reads KGHSH; CDR2 reads LQKENI. The V end was cut by 0 bases, the J end by 0 bases, with 9 bases between. The CDR3 nucleotides are TGTGCCAGCTCACCACCCACAGGGAACTCTGGAAACACCATATATTTT. Protein product: CASSPPTGNSGNTIYF.

V and J are TRBV2 and TRBJ2-5; TRBD2 is a possible D gene (5 bases). The CDR3 has 13 residues. The V end was cut by 6 bases, the J end by 2 bases, with 10 bases between. Germline V CDR1 and CDR2: SNHLY, FYNNEI. The CDR3 is CASSKRGQETQYF. In DNA, the CDR3 is TGTGCCAGCAGCAAGAGAGGGCAAGAGACCCAGTACTTC.

The chain joins TRBV15 to TRBJ1-2; possible D gene TRBD1, 6 bases. The V gene's germline CDR1 is LNHNV and CDR2 YYDKDF (reference sequence). Between the trimmed V and J ends, which lost 2 bases and 8 bases, there was a span of 24 bases. This CDR3 has 17 amino acids. The CDR3 nucleotides are TGTGCCACCAGCAGACAACTACATACAGGGTCGACGGGAGGCTACACCTTC. It translates to CATSRQLHTGSTGGYTF.

V and J are TRBV30 and TRBJ1-5, with D possibly being TRBD1 (6 bases). Trimming removed 0 bases from V and 4 bases from J, with 13 bases in between. The CDR3 has 15 amino acids. Germline CDR1 is GTSNPN and CDR2 is SVGIG (reference sequence). This chain's CDR3 is CAWSVGQGLNQPQHF. The CDR3 DNA reads TGTGCCTGGAGTGTGGGTCAGGGGCTAAATCAGCCCCAGCATTTT.

The rearrangement joins TRBV9 to TRBJ2-1; 9 nucleotides line up with TRBD1. The J segment lost 4 bases and the V segment lost 5 bases, leaving 10 bases of the junction unmatched. This CDR3 comprises 16 residues. Germline V gene sequence: CDR1 SGDLS, CDR2 YYNGEE. CDR3 DNA sequence: TGTGCCAGCAGTCGAGAAATCGGACAGGGGTACAATGAGCAGTTCTTC. As protein: CASSREIGQGYNEQFF.

CDR3 in amino acids: CASSQCPPPSGTKRSKSPGGPQHF. CDR3 coding DNA: TGCGCCAGCAGTCAATGCCCTCCCCCGAGCGGGACCAAACGTTCTAAATCACCGGGCGGGCCCCAGCATTTT. This chain connects TRBV23-1 to TRBJ1-5, with D possibly being TRBD1 (5 bases). TRBV23-1 is assigned to the ORF class and has an uncertain function. CDR3 length: 24 amino acids. V shed 1 base and J shed 9 bases, with 43 bases lying between them.

This chain links TRBV2 with TRBJ2-1; 10 bases match TRBD1. The CDR3 extends over 14 amino acids. V lost 5 bases to trimming and J lost 9 bases; unmatched junction nucleotides: 7. Per germline, CDR1 SNHLY and CDR2 FYNNEI. The DNA of the CDR3 is TGTGCCAGCAGTTGGGGGACAGGGGAGGGTGAGCAGTTCTTC. Protein: CASSWGTGEGEQFF.

This chain uses TRBV25-1 with TRBJ2-6, with D unclear. The ends were cut back, 5 bases at V and 0 bases at J, with 5 bases in the middle. This CDR3 region has 14 residues. Germline V gene sequence: CDR1 MGHDK, CDR2 SYGVNS. This chain's CDR3 is CASSTYSGANVLTF. The CDR3 DNA reads as TGTGCCAGCAGTACTTACTCTGGGGCCAACGTCCTGACTTTC.

The J gene is TRBJ1-1, the V gene TRBV7-8; D is possibly TRBD1 (5 bases). The V gene's germline CDR1 is SGHVS and CDR2 FQNEAQ. This CDR3 contains 16 residues. Trimming left V 5 bases short and J 3 bases short, with 19 bases between. The CDR3 DNA sequence: TGTGCCAGCAGCCCGACCTGGGACTTGGGGCACACTGAAGCTTTCTTT. It specifies CASSPTWDLGHTEAFF. The full variable domain, with the rest looked up from reference TRBV7-8 and TRBJ1-1, is GAGVSQSPRYKVAKRGQDVALRCDPISGHVSLFWYQQALGQGPEFLTYFQNEAQLDKSGLPSDRFFAERPEGSVSTLKIQRTQQEDSAVYLCASSPTWDLGHTEAFFGQGTRLTVV.

The rearrangement joins TRBV29-1 to TRBJ1-3; D is unresolved. The CDR3 consists of 14 residues. Between the trimmed V and J ends, which lost 7 bases and 2 bases, there was a span of 15 bases. Per the germline V gene, CDR1 is SQVTM and CDR2 is ANQGSEA. The CDR3 coding sequence is TGCAGCGCTAGGTGGGAGAAGGCTGGAAACACCATATATTTT. Protein: CSARWEKAGNTIYF.

V usage is TRBV7-3 and J usage is TRBJ2-7; 7 bases fit TRBD1. Germline CDR1 is SGHTA and CDR2 is FQGTGA. The V segment lost 5 bases and the J segment 7 bases; nucleotides outside the gene matches: 11. There are 14 residues in the CDR3. CDR3 nucleotide sequence: TGTGCCAGCAGCCAGACAGGGACATTTGGGGAGCAGTACTTC. Translation gives CASSQTGTFGEQYF.